This T cell receptor (beta chain) appears in the sequencing data of a study of T-cell reconstitution after alpha-beta-depleted transplantation in children. Unique molecular identifiers were incorporated during preparation of the TCRbeta library. A single record per CDR3 protein comes from TCRdb applying MiXCR to the PCR reads. The table records a few hundred thousand distinct CDR3 sequences, about an eighth of them present only once. V lost 4 bases to trimming and J lost 5 bases, with 17 bases between them. From germline, CDR1 is LGHNA and CDR2 YNFKEQ. This CDR3 region has 16 residues. The sequence came from a human donor who donated a stem cell graft to a child with Fanconi anemia. The chain links TRBV4-2 to TRBJ1-4; no definite D call. The sequences come from PBMCs, collected from the stem cell graft. The CDR3 DNA is TGTGCCAGCAGCCTTACGCAGCAGGCTCGGAATGAAAAACTGTTTTTT. Translated: CASSLTQQARNEKLFF.